These 32 T cell receptor beta chains share one sample of origin, sequenced in a study of siplizumab effects on memory and regulatory T cells. Sequencing was performed with immunoSEQ multiplex PCR; in TCRdb, only in-frame clones are kept and a portion is missing. The table has about 50,000 clones, more than 85% seen once. Material: naive CD8+ T cells sorted from blood. The receptors shown here come from a human donor in good health.

The V gene is TRBV15, the J gene TRBJ1-5; no clear D. The CDR3 sequence is 13 residues long. Between the trimmed V and J ends, which lost 3 bases and 3 bases, there was a span of 6 bases. Germline CDR1 reads LNHNV; CDR2 reads YYDKDF (reference sequence). CDR3 region: CATSSVSNQPQHF. In DNA form, the CDR3 reads TGTGCCACCAGCAGCGTCTCCAATCAGCCCCAGCATTTT.

V usage is TRBV4-2 and J usage is TRBJ1-1; D is perhaps TRBD1 (5 bases). Looked up from germline, CDR1 is LGHNA and CDR2 is YNFKEQ. V lost 0 bases and J 8 bases, leaving 16 bases between the germline ends. The CDR3 sequence is 15 residues long. The CDR3 DNA reads TGTGCCAGCAGCCAAGAATGGGGCGAAGGTTTAGAAGCTTTCTTT. Amino acid sequence: CASSQEWGEGLEAFF.

This clone was recorded only once. This chain uses TRBV19 with TRBJ2-1; no definite D call. Germline CDR1 and CDR2: LNHDA and SQIVND (reference sequence). This CDR3 is built from 15 residues. Trimming stripped 4 bases from V and 8 bases from J, with 18 bases between. In nucleotides, the CDR3 is TGTGCCAGTAGTAAAGGGCTAAGCATCCGGGATGAGCAGTTCTTC. Its protein is CASSKGLSIRDEQFF. The complete variable domain, with remaining parts taken from reference TRBV19 and TRBJ2-1, reads DGGITQSPKYLFRKEGQNVTLSCEQNLNHDAMYWYRQDPGQGLRLIYYSQIVNDFQKGDIAEGYSVSREKKESFPLTVTSAQKNPTAFYLCASSKGLSIRDEQFFGPGTRLTVL.

This chain uses TRBV15 with TRBJ2-7; D could derive from TRBD1 or TRBD2 (5 bases each). The CDR3 extends over 14 amino acids. From germline, CDR1 is LNHNV and CDR2 YYDKDF (reference sequence). V dropped 2 bases and J dropped 3 bases, with 11 bases sitting between them. The CDR3 sequence: CATSRRDGDYEQYF. For the CDR3, the DNA is TGTGCCACCAGCAGAAGGGACGGAGACTACGAGCAGTACTTC. Supplemented by reference TRBV15 and TRBJ2-7, the full variable domain reads DAMVIQNPRYQVTQFGKPVTLSCSQTLNHNVMYWYQQKSSQAPKLLFHYYDKDFNNEADTPDNFQSRRPNTSFCFLDIRSPGLGDTAMYLCATSRRDGDYEQYFGPGTRLTVT.

The genes are TRBV19 and TRBJ2-3; D possibly corresponds to TRBD1 (6 bases). The CDR3 is made up of 14 amino acids. V shed 5 bases and J shed 6 bases, with 15 bases lying between them. CDR1 LNHDA and CDR2 SQIVND come from the germline V gene (reference sequence). The CDR3 sequence: CASSPDPRGDTQYF. CDR3 DNA: TGTGCCAGTAGTCCCGACCCAAGGGGGGATACGCAGTATTTT.

The chain employs TRBV5-1 and TRBJ2-1, with TRBD2 identical over 8 bases. V shed 2 bases, J shed 4 bases, and the junction held 11 bases outside the gene matches. In germline, CDR1 is SGHRS, CDR2 YFSETQ. The CDR3 totals 17 residues. The DNA of the CDR3 is TGCGCCAGCAGCTTAGGTTGGGTTAGCGGGGTTTACAATGAGCAGTTCTTC. Protein sequence: CASSLGWVSGVYNEQFF.

This clone was detected a few times. V gene TRBV29-1 combines with J gene TRBJ1-1; weak D call: TRBD1 (5 bases). CDR1 SQVTM and CDR2 ANQGSEA come from the germline V gene. Trimming pared 6 bases from V and 1 base from J, leaving 9 bases between. The CDR3 extends over 12 amino acids. In nucleotides, the CDR3 is TGCAGCGTAAATCAGGGGAACACTGAAGCTTTCTTT. It codes for CSVNQGNTEAFF.

The rearrangement joins TRBV7-8 to TRBJ2-1, with D hard to call. Per the germline V gene, CDR1 is SGHVS and CDR2 is FQNEAQ. There are 11 residues in the CDR3. Trimming removed 5 bases from V and 10 bases from J, with 9 bases in between. DNA of the CDR3: TGTGCCAGCAGCAAAGAGAGGGAGCAGTTCTTC. Translated, it gives CASSKEREQFF.

This chain joins TRBV11-2 and TRBJ2-1; 7 positions agree with TRBD2. The V gene end was trimmed by 2 bases and the J gene end by 7 bases; junction bases not matched to a gene: 8. The CDR3 is 15 residues long. CDR1 SGHAT and CDR2 FQNNGV come from the germline V gene. CDR3 loop: CASSLSWLGGNEQFF. The CDR3 nucleotides read TGTGCCAGCAGCTTAAGTTGGCTCGGGGGGAATGAGCAGTTCTTC. Looking up the rest from reference TRBV11-2 and TRBJ2-1 gives the full variable domain: EAGVAQSPRYKIIEKRQSVAFWCNPISGHATLYWYQQILGQGPKLLIQFQNNGVVDDSQLPKDRFSAERLKGVDSTLKIQPAKLEDSAVYLCASSLSWLGGNEQFFGPGTRLTVL.

The chain uses TRBV5-4 and TRBJ1-2; D possibly corresponds to TRBD1 (5 bases). Trimming removed 0 bases at V and 4 bases at J, with 10 bases between. The V gene's germline CDR1 is SGHNT and CDR2 YYREEE (reference sequence). The CDR3 is made up of 14 amino acids. CDR3 nucleotides: TGTGCCAGCAGCTTGGTTGACAGCCCCTATGGCTACACCTTC. Encoded protein: CASSLVDSPYGYTF.

The V and J genes are TRBV7-9 and TRBJ2-7; 7 bases agree with TRBD1. This CDR3 has 16 residues. J was trimmed by 0 bases and V by 6 bases; bases with no gene match: 11. CDR1 SEHNR and CDR2 FQNEAQ come from the germline V gene (reference sequence). Written as DNA, the CDR3 is TGTGCCAGCAGTTCGACCGGGACAGTAAACTCCTACGAGCAGTACTTC. Translated: CASSSTGTVNSYEQYF.

In DNA form, the CDR3 reads TGTGCCAGCAGTAATACGGGGTGGGATGAGCAGTTCTTC. This encodes CASSNTGWDEQFF. V gene TRBV27 combines with J gene TRBJ2-1, with D perhaps TRBD2 (5 bases). CDR3 length: 13 residues. Germline CDR1 reads MNHEY; CDR2 reads SMNVEV (reference sequence). V dropped 5 bases and J dropped 8 bases, with 13 bases sitting between them.

The gene calls are TRBV7-9 and TRBJ2-1, with TRBD2 as a possible D gene (6 bases). From germline, CDR1 is SEHNR and CDR2 FQNEAQ (reference sequence). CDR3 size: 14 residues. Trimming pared 8 bases from V and 0 bases from J, leaving 11 bases between. CDR3 in DNA: TGTGCCAGCCTCCACGGGAGCTCCTACAATGAGCAGTTCTTC. Translated: CASLHGSSYNEQFF.

V gene TRBV6-1 combines with J gene TRBJ2-7, with D perhaps TRBD1 (6 bases). V was clipped by 5 bases and J by 3 bases, with 11 bases between them. CDR3 length: 13 amino acids. Germline V gene sequence: CDR1 MNHNS, CDR2 SASEGT. Here the CDR3 DNA reads TGTGCCAGCAGTCGAGACAGGAGCTACGAGCAGTACTTC. Translation: CASSRDRSYEQYF.

J is TRBJ2-1 and V is TRBV25-1; tentatively, D is TRBD2 (7 bases). Germline CDR1 MGHDK, CDR2 SYGVNS. This CDR3 is built from 15 residues. Trimming removed 4 bases at V and 2 bases at J, with 12 bases between. The CDR3 DNA reads as TGTGCCAGCAGTGTTGGGGGGGGGCCCTACAATGAGCAGTTCTTC. Encoded protein: CASSVGGGPYNEQFF.

The V call is TRBV27, the J call TRBJ1-5; D ambiguous. Trimming took off 8 bases at V and 0 bases at J, with 20 bases between the two ends. Germline V gene data show CDR1 as MNHEY and CDR2 as SMNVEV (reference sequence). The CDR3 is made up of 17 amino acids. CDR3 residues: CASGSSPRTYSNQPQHF. Written as DNA, the CDR3 is TGTGCCAGCGGCTCGTCTCCGAGGACCTATAGCAATCAGCCCCAGCATTTT.

The chain recombines TRBV11-2 with TRBJ1-5, with D hard to call. Germline V gene sequence: CDR1 SGHAT, CDR2 FQNNGV. CDR3 length: 13 amino acids. Trimming stripped 8 bases from V and 6 bases from J, with 14 bases between. For the CDR3, the DNA is TGTGCCAGCGGGAGGGTCATTCGTCAGCCCCAGCATTTT. Residues: CASGRVIRQPQHF.

The rearrangement joins TRBV23-1 to TRBJ1-3, with 8 nucleotides matching TRBD1. TRBV23-1 is given ORF status, its function remaining uncertain. The V gene end was trimmed by 4 bases and the J gene end by 2 bases; junction bases not matched to a gene: 7. The CDR3 runs 16 residues. The CDR3 DNA reads as TGCGCCAGCAGTCTACCAGGGGGCTCCCCTGGAAACACCATATATTTT. This encodes CASSLPGGSPGNTIYF.

The chain uses TRBV9 and TRBJ2-7, with TRBD1 matching 10 bases. The CDR3 runs to 15 residues. V shed 3 bases and J 0 bases; nucleotides not matched to a gene: 3. From germline, CDR1 is SGDLS and CDR2 YYNGEE. The CDR3: CASSGGQGSSYEQYF. As DNA, the CDR3 is TGTGCCAGCAGCGGGGGACAGGGGTCCTCCTACGAGCAGTACTTC.

The chain couples TRBV7-9 to TRBJ2-5; the D gene is possibly TRBD1 (6 bases). V dropped 3 bases and J dropped 2 bases, with 16 bases sitting between them. The CDR3 totals 16 residues. From germline, CDR1 is SEHNR and CDR2 FQNEAQ (reference sequence). This CDR3 reads CASSFSQTGLQETQYF. The CDR3 nucleotides are TGTGCCAGCAGCTTTTCCCAGACAGGACTTCAAGAGACCCAGTACTTC.

V and J are TRBV4-1 and TRBJ1-1; possibly TRBD1 for D (6 bases). V was pared by 4 bases and J by 2 bases, with 26 bases between. Germline V lookup: CDR1 MGHRA, CDR2 YSYEKL. The CDR3 extends over 19 amino acids. As DNA, the CDR3 is TGCGCCAGCAGCCTTCTTCCCGGACAGTGGGATTCCCCCAACACTGAAGCTTTCTTT. This codes for CASSLLPGQWDSPNTEAFF.

This clone was seen a handful of times. This rearrangement joins TRBV27 to TRBJ2-7; unclear D gene. Trimming cost V 8 bases and J 3 bases, with 14 bases left between them. The germline V gene encodes CDR1 MNHEY and CDR2 SMNVEV (reference sequence). This CDR3 contains 13 residues. The CDR3, as DNA: TGTGCCAGCGCTATGGGCCAACACTACGAGCAGTACTTC. Encoded protein: CASAMGQHYEQYF.

This clone is a singleton in its sample. The rearrangement joins TRBV27 to TRBJ2-7; TRBD1 agrees at 9 bases. Trimming at V came to 2 bases and at J to 6 bases, leaving 5 bases not matched to a gene. Per the germline V gene, CDR1 is MNHEY and CDR2 is SMNVEV (reference sequence). The CDR3 totals 14 residues. The CDR3 DNA is TGTGCCAGCAGTTTAGTGGGACAGGGTCTCGAGCAGTACTTC. Encoded protein: CASSLVGQGLEQYF.

The chain employs TRBV7-2 and TRBJ2-3; 11 bases agree with TRBD2. Trimming took 3 bases from V and 4 from J; bases not matched to a gene: 6. The CDR3 is 16 amino acids. Germline values: CDR1 SGHTA, CDR2 FQGNSA. The CDR3 here is CASSLYLAGGSDTQYF. CDR3 nucleotide sequence: TGTGCCAGCAGCTTGTACCTAGCGGGAGGTTCAGATACGCAGTATTTT. Full variable domain (outside the CDR3, taken from reference TRBV7-2 and TRBJ2-3): GAGVSQSPSNKVTEKGKDVELRCDPISGHTALYWYRQSLGQGLEFLIYFQGNSAPDKSGLPSDRFSAERTGGSVSTLTIQRTQQEDSAVYLCASSLYLAGGSDTQYFGPGTRLTVL.

This chain connects TRBV4-1 to TRBJ2-2, with D maybe TRBD1 (5 bases). Per germline, CDR1 MGHRA and CDR2 YSYEKL. Trimming cost V 6 bases and J 6 bases, with 11 bases left between them. CDR3 length: 13 amino acids. The CDR3 loop is CASRPQGPGELFF. For the CDR3, the DNA is TGCGCCAGCAGACCGCAGGGTCCCGGGGAGCTGTTTTTT.

In this sample, this clone turned up a few times. CDR3 protein: CASSFEEQYF. Here the CDR3 DNA reads TGTGCCAGCAGTTTCGAGGAGCAGTACTTC. V is TRBV27 and J is TRBJ2-7, with no clear D. Per the germline V gene, CDR1 is MNHEY and CDR2 is SMNVEV (reference sequence). This CDR3 has 10 amino acids. Trimming shortened V by 3 bases and J by 7 bases, and 4 bases separated the two germline ends.

This clone was seen a few times. The CDR3 sequence is CASRADTGELFF. The CDR3 DNA is TGCGCCAGCAGGGCAGACACCGGGGAGCTGTTTTTT. The V gene is TRBV5-1, the J gene TRBJ2-2; D not resolved. Germline assignment: CDR1 SGHRS and CDR2 YFSETQ. The CDR3 extends over 12 amino acids. The V end was cut by 5 bases, the J end by 3 bases, with 5 bases between.

The chain couples TRBV29-1 to TRBJ2-5, with D possibly being TRBD1 (6 bases). V was pared by 7 bases and J by 0 bases, with 15 bases between. This CDR3 comprises 14 residues. Germline V lookup: CDR1 SQVTM, CDR2 ANQGSEA. DNA of the CDR3: TGCAGCGGGACAGAGCAGAAGTACCAAGAGACCCAGTACTTC. Translation gives CSGTEQKYQETQYF.

The chain recombines TRBV6-1 with TRBJ2-3; 12 nucleotides align to TRBD2. V gave up 4 bases and J gave up 4 bases; unmatched junction bases: 3. Germline CDR1 is MNHNS and CDR2 is SASEGT. This CDR3 has 15 residues. The CDR3 spells CASSGLAGESDTQYF. The CDR3 nucleotides read TGTGCCAGCAGTGGACTAGCGGGAGAATCAGATACGCAGTATTTT.

The chain employs TRBV27 and TRBJ1-1; D uncertain. Germline lookup yields CDR1 MNHEY and CDR2 SMNVEV (reference sequence). The CDR3 sequence is 13 residues long. Trimming took off 2 bases at V and 0 bases at J, with 4 bases between the two ends. This CDR3 is CASSLGMNTEAFF. The DNA for the CDR3 is TGTGCCAGCAGTTTAGGGATGAACACTGAAGCTTTCTTT.

J is TRBJ2-2 and V is TRBV27, with a weak D call TRBD1 (6 bases). V shed 5 bases and J shed 4 bases, with 11 bases lying between them. Germline values: CDR1 MNHEY, CDR2 SMNVEV (reference sequence). This CDR3 comprises 14 residues. CDR3 bases: TGTGCCAGCAGTACAGGGTTAAGCACCGGGGAGCTGTTTTTT. Translating it yields CASSTGLSTGELFF.

This sequence joins TRBV2 and TRBJ2-5, with 9 nucleotides matching TRBD1. The CDR3 is 14 amino acids. V shed 3 bases, J shed 3 bases, and the junction held 2 bases outside the gene matches. The germline V gene encodes CDR1 SNHLY and CDR2 FYNNEI. The CDR3, as DNA: TGTGCCAGCAGTGAGGGGACAGGGAAAGAGACCCAGTACTTC. This gives the protein CASSEGTGKETQYF.